The clone carrying this T cell receptor (beta chain) showed up many times. No antigen is known for it. The sample comes from a study of spatial heterogeneity in lung cancer. Study-wide background: Detection consistently yielded more beta chains than alpha chains.

Findings and caveats of the study: Ubiquitous expanded tumor TCRs showed up in blood more at resection than follow-up.

The time point is: sample taken at primary tumor resection. Whole RNA obtained from tumor, nontumor lung or frozen PBMC underwent sequencing without sorting. Just over 70 TRACERx patients with early, untreated non-small cell lung cancer donated samples. A unique molecular identifier was attached to every TCR cDNA molecule. TCRdb ran MiXCR on the 5' RACE reads and lists one entry per CDR3 protein. The table lists more than 20,000 distinct CDR3 sequences, about 4.3% of them singletons. The germline V gene has CDR1 MNHEY and CDR2 SVGEGT. The CDR3 consists of 17 residues. Trimming took off 5 bases at V and 1 base at J, with 18 bases between the two ends.

The chain links TRBV6-2 or TRBV6-3 to TRBJ2-4; D gene ambiguous. Source: PBMCs, taken at surgery. This TCR came from a male donor with early-stage non-small cell lung cancer. CDR3 nucleotide sequence: TGTGCCAGCAGTAAAATGCAGACGAGGTCGGCCAAAAACATTCAGTACTTC. Protein product: CASSKMQTRSAKNIQYF.